What follows are 2 T cell receptor beta chains derived from one specimen sequenced in a study of blood T cell repertoires in COVID-19. Profiled with immunoSEQ multiplex PCR; TCRdb holds only in-frame clones, not every one. The sample carries about 81,000 clones, almost 85% recorded once. Sequencing was carried out using peripheral blood. The receptors derive from a human donor in a cohort sampled during active COVID-19.

The chain couples TRBV5-6 to TRBJ1-4, with D tentatively TRBD1 (5 bases). Germline CDR1 is SGHDT and CDR2 is YYEEEE. Trimming removed 7 bases from V and 1 base from J, with 14 bases in between. The CDR3 covers 15 residues. CDR3 in DNA: TGTGCCAGCCAGGAGCTAGGGGTAACTAATGAAAAACTGTTTTTT. It encodes CASQELGVTNEKLFF.

This chain joins TRBV27 and TRBJ2-7, with D tentatively TRBD1 (6 bases). CDR3 size: 14 residues. Germline V CDR1 and CDR2: MNHEY, SMNVEV (reference sequence). Trimming left V 7 bases short and J 4 bases short, with 17 bases between. This CDR3 is CASIIARGGYEQYF. CDR3 sequence (DNA): TGTGCCAGCATTATAGCCAGGGGTGGGTACGAGCAGTACTTC.